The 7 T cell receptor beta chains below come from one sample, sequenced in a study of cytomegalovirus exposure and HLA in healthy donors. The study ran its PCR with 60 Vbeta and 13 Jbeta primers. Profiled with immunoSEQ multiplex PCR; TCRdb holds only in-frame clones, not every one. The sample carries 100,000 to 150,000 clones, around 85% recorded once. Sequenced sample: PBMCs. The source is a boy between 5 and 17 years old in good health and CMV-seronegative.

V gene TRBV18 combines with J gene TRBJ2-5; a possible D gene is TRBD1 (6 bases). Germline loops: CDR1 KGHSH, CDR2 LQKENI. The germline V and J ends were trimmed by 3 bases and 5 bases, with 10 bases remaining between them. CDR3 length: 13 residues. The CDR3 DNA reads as TGTGCCAGCTCACCGGGACAACTGGAGACCCAGTACTTC. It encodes CASSPGQLETQYF.

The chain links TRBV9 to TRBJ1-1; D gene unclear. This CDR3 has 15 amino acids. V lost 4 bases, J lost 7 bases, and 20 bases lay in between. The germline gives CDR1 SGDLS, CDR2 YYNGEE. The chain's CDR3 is CASSPEVVPASEAFF. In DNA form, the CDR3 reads TGTGCCAGCAGCCCAGAGGTAGTGCCTGCGAGTGAAGCTTTCTTT.

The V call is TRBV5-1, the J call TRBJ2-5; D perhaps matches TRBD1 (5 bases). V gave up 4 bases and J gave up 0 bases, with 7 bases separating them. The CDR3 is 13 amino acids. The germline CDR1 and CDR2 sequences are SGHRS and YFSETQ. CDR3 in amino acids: CASSPDNQETQYF. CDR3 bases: TGCGCCAGCAGCCCGGACAACCAAGAGACCCAGTACTTC.

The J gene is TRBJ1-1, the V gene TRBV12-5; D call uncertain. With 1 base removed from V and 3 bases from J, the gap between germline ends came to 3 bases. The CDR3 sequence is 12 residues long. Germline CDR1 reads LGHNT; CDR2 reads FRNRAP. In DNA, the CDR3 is TGTGCTAGTGGTTTGGCCGACACTGAAGCTTTCTTT. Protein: CASGLADTEAFF.

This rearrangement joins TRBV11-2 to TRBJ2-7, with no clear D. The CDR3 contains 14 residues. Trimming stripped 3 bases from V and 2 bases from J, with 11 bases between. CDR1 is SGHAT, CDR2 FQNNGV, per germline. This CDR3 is CASSFGGLAYEQYF. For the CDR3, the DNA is TGTGCCAGCAGCTTCGGCGGTCTGGCCTACGAGCAGTACTTC.

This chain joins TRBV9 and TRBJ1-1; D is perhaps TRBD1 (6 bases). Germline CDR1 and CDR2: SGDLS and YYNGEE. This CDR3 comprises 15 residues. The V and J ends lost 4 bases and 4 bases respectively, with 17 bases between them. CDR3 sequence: CASSSSPQGTTEAFF. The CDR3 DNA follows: TGTGCCAGCAGCTCCTCTCCCCAGGGGACCACTGAAGCTTTCTTT.

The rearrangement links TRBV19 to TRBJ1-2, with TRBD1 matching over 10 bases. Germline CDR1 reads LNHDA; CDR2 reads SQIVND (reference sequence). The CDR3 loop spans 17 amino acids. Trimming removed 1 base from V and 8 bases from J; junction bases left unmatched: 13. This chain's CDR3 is CASSIVFRDRGLGGYTF. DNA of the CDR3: TGTGCCAGTAGTATAGTTTTTCGGGACAGGGGATTGGGAGGCTACACCTTC.